Below, 9 T cell receptor beta chains from the same sample are listed, as sequenced in a study of OX40 agonist ivuxolimab in advanced cancers. The library relied on the immunoSEQ multiplex PCR assay. The table comes from immuneACCESS by way of TCRdb, which keeps in-frame sequences with V and J called. Part of the clones is missing from these tables; in studies checked, under half for an unresolved V gene and the rest for unknown reasons. In all, the sample holds around 80,000 clones, and more than 70% of those were seen once. The ten most abundant clones make up 0.15% to 0.2% of the sample. Sample: CD4+ or CD8+ T cells sorted from blood, taken in a trial of the OX40 agonist ivuxolimab. These receptors came from an adult with an advanced solid tumor such as melanoma, head and neck, liver or kidney cancer.

This chain uses TRBV4-1 with TRBJ2-5; 8 positions agree with TRBD1. J lost 5 bases, V lost 0 bases, and 5 bases had no gene match. Germline loops: CDR1 MGHRA, CDR2 YSYEKL. The length of the CDR3 is 15 residues. DNA for the CDR3: TGCGCCAGCAGCCAAGATAACAGGGGGTTGGAGACCCAGTACTTC. Its protein is CASSQDNRGLETQYF.

The rearrangement links TRBV5-4 to TRBJ2-7, with 8 bases that match TRBD2. Germline loops: CDR1 SGHNT, CDR2 YYREEE (reference sequence). The CDR3 is 16 residues long. V lost 5 bases and J lost 0; bases outside the gene matches: 10. The DNA for the CDR3 is TGTGCCAGCAGTTTAGCCGGGAGGGCAGGCTCCTACGAGCAGTACTTC. Its protein product is CASSLAGRAGSYEQYF.

Details on this clone: Since the CDR3 does not end with the conserved phenylalanine or tryptophan, this likely comes from a read error. The chain carries TRBV2 and TRBJ2-3, with TRBD2 matching over 13 bases. V shed 6 bases, J shed 2 bases, and the junction held 8 bases outside the gene matches. CDR1 is SNHLY and CDR2 is FYNNEI in the germline V gene. The CDR3 has 17 residues. In DNA, the CDR3 is TGTGCCAGCAGAGGCTGGACTAGCGGGAGAACCACAGATACGCAGTATTCT. Translation gives CASRGWTSGRTTDTQYS.

The V and J genes are TRBV5-1 and TRBJ1-4; D gene unclear. The CDR3 consists of 16 residues. V was cut by 0 bases and J by 0 bases, with 9 bases left in between. Germline V CDR1 and CDR2: SGHRS, YFSETQ. This chain's CDR3 is CASSLGGGPTNEKLFF. In nucleotides, the CDR3 is TGCGCCAGCAGCTTGGGGGGAGGTCCAACTAATGAAAAACTGTTTTTT.

The gene calls are TRBV9 and TRBJ1-1, with no clear D. The CDR3 runs to 16 residues. Germline V gene sequence: CDR1 SGDLS, CDR2 YYNGEE. Trimming pared 0 bases from V and 3 bases from J, leaving 15 bases between. The CDR3 DNA sequence: TGTGCCAGCAGCGTAGGGGCAGGCCCCGCGGACACTGAAGCTTTCTTT. Translation gives CASSVGAGPADTEAFF.

This chain joins TRBV7-2 and TRBJ2-3, with 10 bases lining up with TRBD2. Looked up from germline, CDR1 is SGHTA and CDR2 is FQGNSA. J lost 0 bases, V lost 1 base, and 4 bases had no gene match. The CDR3 covers 17 residues. The CDR3 spells CASSLGLAGDSTDTQYF. Written as DNA, the CDR3 is TGTGCCAGCAGCTTAGGTCTAGCGGGAGACAGCACAGATACGCAGTATTTT. Complete variable domain (other parts from reference TRBV7-2 and TRBJ2-3): GAGVSQSPSNKVTEKGKDVELRCDPISGHTALYWYRQSLGQGLEFLIYFQGNSAPDKSGLPSDRFSAERTGGSVSTLTIQRTQQEDSAVYLCASSLGLAGDSTDTQYFGPGTRLTVL.

The rearrangement uses TRBV12-5 and TRBJ2-2; maybe TRBD1 (6 bases). This CDR3 contains 17 residues. Germline lookup yields CDR1 LGHNT and CDR2 FRNRAP. Trimming cost V 0 bases and J 5 bases, with 16 bases left between them. The DNA of the CDR3 is TGTGCTAGTGGTTTGGTACAGGGCAGGGCAGCAACCGGGGAGCTGTTTTTT. It translates to CASGLVQGRAATGELFF.

V and J are TRBV7-9 and TRBJ2-1; D gene uncertain. With 2 bases removed from V and 6 bases from J, the gap between germline ends came to 2 bases. Germline-derived CDR1 and CDR2 are SEHNR and FQNEAQ (reference sequence). The CDR3 is made up of 11 amino acids. CDR3 nucleotide sequence: TGTGCCAGCAGCTTAAGCAATGAGCAGTTCTTC. Protein product: CASSLSNEQFF.

This clone was observed once. The rearrangement joins TRBV10-1 to TRBJ2-1; 15 bases agree with TRBD2. V lost 4 bases to trimming and J lost 9 bases; unmatched junction nucleotides: 7. Germline CDR1 and CDR2: WNHNN and SYGVQD (reference sequence). This CDR3 comprises 16 residues. DNA for the CDR3: TGCGCCAGCAGTGGCCCGGGACTAGCGGGGGGAGGTGAGCAGTTCTTC. This codes for CASSGPGLAGGGEQFF.